The 10 T cell receptor beta chains given below trace back to one sample, sequenced in a study of blood T cell repertoires in COVID-19. Generated by immunoSEQ multiplex PCR, the TCRdb table keeps only in-frame clones and is missing some. The sample consists of around 95,000 clones, roughly 88% of them appearing once. Sequencing was done on a sample of peripheral blood. The receptors stem from a human donor in a cohort sampled during active COVID-19.

The gene calls are TRBV6-5 and TRBJ2-5; 8 bases align to TRBD1. Germline assignment: CDR1 MNHEY and CDR2 SVGAGI. The CDR3 extends over 13 amino acids. Trimming removed 6 bases from V and 4 bases from J; junction bases left unmatched: 4. The CDR3: CASRFQGAETQYF. In DNA form, the CDR3 reads TGTGCCAGCAGGTTTCAGGGGGCAGAGACCCAGTACTTC.

The chain has TRBV27 and TRBJ1-2, with a possible D match to TRBD1 (5 bases). The CDR3 spans 12 residues. Germline V gene sequence: CDR1 MNHEY, CDR2 SMNVEV (reference sequence). Trimming removed 8 bases from V and 7 bases from J, with 14 bases in between. The CDR3 bases are TGTGCCAGCGGTAGGGGTGCTGGTGGCTACACCTTC. Encoded protein: CASGRGAGGYTF.

V and J are TRBV7-2 and TRBJ1-1, with 10 bases fitting TRBD1. The germline V gene encodes CDR1 SGHTA and CDR2 FQGNSA. This CDR3 is built from 16 residues. V lost 5 bases and J lost 1; bases outside the gene matches: 7. CDR3 in amino acids: CASSPRDRGANTEAFF. CDR3 sequence (DNA): TGTGCCAGCAGCCCGAGGGACAGGGGAGCGAACACTGAAGCTTTCTTT.

This rearrangement joins TRBV5-5 to TRBJ1-6; D uncertain. The germline V gene encodes CDR1 SGHKS and CDR2 YYEKEE (reference sequence). The V end lost 0 bases, the J end lost 7 bases, and 11 bases lay between the germline ends. The CDR3 extends over 15 amino acids. Written as DNA, the CDR3 is TGTGCCAGCAGCTTGGTACCGGGGAAGAATTCACCCCTCCACTTT. Its translation is CASSLVPGKNSPLHF.

Notes on this clone: This CDR3 is also generated by other DNA sequences in the sample. The chain links TRBV19 to TRBJ1-1; tentatively, D is TRBD1 (5 bases). Germline CDR1 reads LNHDA; CDR2 reads SQIVND (reference sequence). Trimming cost V 1 base and J 1 base, with 7 bases left between them. The CDR3 totals 14 residues. CDR3 sequence reads: CASSIGGSNTEAFF. The CDR3 DNA sequence: TGTGCCAGTAGTATAGGGGGCTCGAACACTGAAGCTTTCTTT.

DNA for the CDR3: TGTGCCAGCTCACCACTATCTTCGCTCCTGGCCGGGGCCAACGTCCTGACTTTC. Protein: CASSPLSSLLAGANVLTF. The chain combines TRBV18 with TRBJ2-6; no clear D. Looked up from germline, CDR1 is KGHSH and CDR2 is LQKENI. CDR3 length equals 18 residues. The V end was cut by 1 base, the J end by 4 bases, with 17 bases between.

The J gene is TRBJ2-1, the V gene TRBV6-5; maybe TRBD2 (7 bases). Per germline, CDR1 MNHEY and CDR2 SVGAGI. V gave up 5 bases and J gave up 6 bases, with 17 bases separating them. CDR3 length equals 15 residues. CDR3 sequence (DNA): TGTGCCAGCAGTCCTCCTAGGGGGGGAATCAATGAGCAGTTCTTC. Translated, it gives CASSPPRGGINEQFF.

The rearrangement links TRBV10-2 to TRBJ2-7; 11 bases agree with TRBD1. CDR1 and CDR2 from the germline V gene are WSHSY and SAAADI. The CDR3 runs 15 residues. V lost 3 bases and J lost 2; bases outside the gene matches: 3. The CDR3, as DNA: TGCGCCAGCAGTGATCGGGACAGGGGGGCCTACGAGCAGTACTTC. Its translation: CASSDRDRGAYEQYF.

The rearrangement joins TRBV11-2 to TRBJ2-1; 9 nucleotides agree with TRBD2. The germline V gene has CDR1 SGHAT and CDR2 FQNNGV. Trimming removed 4 bases from V and 2 bases from J; junction bases left unmatched: 3. The CDR3 sequence is 15 residues long. CDR3: CASSSLAGAYNEQFF. DNA for the CDR3: TGTGCCAGCAGCTCGTTAGCGGGGGCCTACAATGAGCAGTTCTTC. Full variable domain (rest looked up from reference TRBV11-2 and TRBJ2-1): EAGVAQSPRYKIIEKRQSVAFWCNPISGHATLYWYQQILGQGPKLLIQFQNNGVVDDSQLPKDRFSAERLKGVDSTLKIQPAKLEDSAVYLCASSSLAGAYNEQFFGPGTRLTVL.

V is TRBV7-8 and J is TRBJ1-1, with TRBD1 matching 7 bases. Germline loops: CDR1 SGHVS, CDR2 FQNEAQ. V trimming: 5 bases; J trimming: 1 base; junction bases outside the gene matches: 7. This CDR3 has 15 amino acids. The CDR3 loop is CASSERQGRNTEAFF. The DNA for the CDR3 is TGTGCCAGCAGCGAAAGACAGGGAAGGAACACTGAAGCTTTCTTT.